This T cell receptor (beta chain) is drawn from a study of blood T cell repertoires in COVID-19. Germline CDR1 MNHEY, CDR2 SVGAGI. This CDR3 contains 14 residues. The junction had 3 bases not matched to a gene; V was cut back by 4 bases and J by 1 base. The assay was immunoSEQ multiplex PCR, and TCRdb's table has in-frame clones only and misses some. This sample yields fewer than 150,000 clones, of which 60% to 85% are seen a single time; roughly 6% belongs to the top ten. This clone was observed a handful of times. The source is a man aged 70-80 years with acute or convalescent COVID-19. The source material was peripheral blood. The V gene is TRBV6-5, the J gene TRBJ1-1; 7 bases fit TRBD1. CDR3 sequence (DNA): TGTGCCAGCAGTTCCCGGACAGGGAACACTGAAGCTTTCTTT. Its translation is CASSSRTGNTEAFF.